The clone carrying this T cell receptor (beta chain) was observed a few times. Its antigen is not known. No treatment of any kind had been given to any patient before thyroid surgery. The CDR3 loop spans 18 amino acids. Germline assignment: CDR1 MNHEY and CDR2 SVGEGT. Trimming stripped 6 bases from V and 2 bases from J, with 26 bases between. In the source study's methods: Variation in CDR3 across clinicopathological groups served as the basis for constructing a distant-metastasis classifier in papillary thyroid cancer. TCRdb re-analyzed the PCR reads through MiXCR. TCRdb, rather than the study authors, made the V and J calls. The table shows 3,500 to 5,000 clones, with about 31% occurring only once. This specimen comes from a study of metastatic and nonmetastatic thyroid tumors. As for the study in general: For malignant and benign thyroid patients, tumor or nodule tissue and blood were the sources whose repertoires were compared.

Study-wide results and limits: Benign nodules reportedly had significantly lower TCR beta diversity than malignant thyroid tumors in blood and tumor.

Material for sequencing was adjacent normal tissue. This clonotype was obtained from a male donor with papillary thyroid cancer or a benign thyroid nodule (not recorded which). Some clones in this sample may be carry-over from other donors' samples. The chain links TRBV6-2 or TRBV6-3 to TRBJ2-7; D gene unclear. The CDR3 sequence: CASSYPCSANYATYEQYF. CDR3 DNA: TGTGCCAGCAGCTACCCGTGCAGTGCGAACTATGCTACCTACGAGCAGTACTTC.